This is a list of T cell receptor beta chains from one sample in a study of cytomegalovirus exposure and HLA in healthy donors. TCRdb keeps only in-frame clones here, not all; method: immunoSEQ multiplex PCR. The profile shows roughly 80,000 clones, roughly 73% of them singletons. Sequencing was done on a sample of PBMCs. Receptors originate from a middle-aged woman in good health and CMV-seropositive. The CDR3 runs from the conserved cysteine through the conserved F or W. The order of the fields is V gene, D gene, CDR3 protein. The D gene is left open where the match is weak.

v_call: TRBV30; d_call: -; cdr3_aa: CASTAGGGQQAFF
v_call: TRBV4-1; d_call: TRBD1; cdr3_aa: CASSRTGGSVETQYF
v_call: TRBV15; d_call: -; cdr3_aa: CATSKELLNTGELFF
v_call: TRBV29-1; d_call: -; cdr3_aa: CSVQKTGRNTEAFF
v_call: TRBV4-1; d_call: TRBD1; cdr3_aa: CASSPGGSGNTIYF
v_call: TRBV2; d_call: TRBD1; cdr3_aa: CASRGTGTGTYYEQYF
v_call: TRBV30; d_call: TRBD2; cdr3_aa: CAWQPGLTETQYF
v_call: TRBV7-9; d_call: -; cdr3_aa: CASNSGTLLDNEQFF
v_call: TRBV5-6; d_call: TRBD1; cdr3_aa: CASSPDRGVTDTQYF
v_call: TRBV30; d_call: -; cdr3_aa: CAWGPTTASSFF
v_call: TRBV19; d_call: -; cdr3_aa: CASTSTRGARDTQYF
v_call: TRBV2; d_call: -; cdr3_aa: CASRPDRGNNEQFF
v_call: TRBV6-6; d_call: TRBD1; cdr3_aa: CASNPQGALQPQHF
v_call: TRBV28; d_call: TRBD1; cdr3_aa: CASSPGQAPYGYTF
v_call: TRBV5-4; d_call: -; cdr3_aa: CASSLLQGSKTEAFF
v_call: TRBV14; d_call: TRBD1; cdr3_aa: CASSQMGQLNTEAFF
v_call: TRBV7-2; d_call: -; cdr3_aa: CASSLGGLIDNSPLHF